This TCR beta chain appears in the sequencing data of a study of T cells of healthy individuals. A single count supports this clonotype. The CDR3 spans 15 residues. Germline V lookup: CDR1 SGDLS, CDR2 YYNGEE. V was pared by 3 bases and J by 9 bases, with 12 bases of the junction left unmatched. Via MiXCR, TCRdb re-called the 5' RACE reads, giving one row per CDR3 protein. The table includes more than 60,000 distinct CDR3 sequences, under 20% detected once. The gene calls are TRBV9 and TRBJ1-5; 7 bases map to TRBD1. The sequence was collected from a human donor in good health. The DNA of the CDR3 is TGTGCCAGCAGCGACAGGGGCGCGATCGGGGGGCCCCAGCATTTT. This translates into CASSDRGAIGGPQHF.